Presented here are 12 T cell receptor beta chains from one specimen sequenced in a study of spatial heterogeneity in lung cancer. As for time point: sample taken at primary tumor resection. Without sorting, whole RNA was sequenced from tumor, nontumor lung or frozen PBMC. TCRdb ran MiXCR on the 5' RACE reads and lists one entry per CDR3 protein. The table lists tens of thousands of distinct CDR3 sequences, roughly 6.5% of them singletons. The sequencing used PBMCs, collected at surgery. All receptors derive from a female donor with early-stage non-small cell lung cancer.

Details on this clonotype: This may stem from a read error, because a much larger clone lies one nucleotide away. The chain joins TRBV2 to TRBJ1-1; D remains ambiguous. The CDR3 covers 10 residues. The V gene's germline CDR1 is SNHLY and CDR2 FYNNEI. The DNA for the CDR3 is TGTGTCAGCAGCGGATTGGGCGCTTTCTTT. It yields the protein CVSSGLGAFF.

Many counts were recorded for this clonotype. The CDR3 DNA is TGTGCCAGCAGGCCATCGGGGGTTAATGGCTACACCTTC. Its translation: CASRPSGVNGYTF. The chain combines TRBV6-2 or TRBV6-3 with TRBJ1-2; D is possibly TRBD1 (5 bases). Trimming left V 6 bases short and J 6 bases short, with 14 bases between. CDR3 length: 13 residues. The germline V gene has CDR1 MNHEY and CDR2 SVGEGT.

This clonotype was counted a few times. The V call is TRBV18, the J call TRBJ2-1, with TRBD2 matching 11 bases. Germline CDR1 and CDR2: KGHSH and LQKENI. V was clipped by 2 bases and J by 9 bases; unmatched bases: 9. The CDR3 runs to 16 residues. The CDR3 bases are TGTGCCAGCTCACCAGGTCAACTAGCGGGGGTAGGTGAGCAGTTCTTC. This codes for CASSPGQLAGVGEQFF.

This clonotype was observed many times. The CDR3 coding sequence is TGTGCCAGCAGACTAGCGGAGGGAGGGGAGACCCAGTACTTC. Translation gives CASRLAEGGETQYF. The rearrangement links TRBV7-9 to TRBJ2-5; 8 bases align to TRBD2. Losses at the gene ends were 6 bases for V and 5 bases for J; bases not matched to a gene: 8. This CDR3 comprises 14 residues. CDR1 and CDR2 (germline): SEHNR, FQNEAQ (reference sequence).

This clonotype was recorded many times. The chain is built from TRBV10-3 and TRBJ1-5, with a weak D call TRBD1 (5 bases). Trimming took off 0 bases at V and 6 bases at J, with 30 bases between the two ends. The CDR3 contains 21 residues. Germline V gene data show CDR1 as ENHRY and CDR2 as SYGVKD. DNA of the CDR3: TGTGCCATCAGTGAGTCTCTTGGATCCCGGAGGGCCGGGGCGCCCATTCAGCCCCAGCATTTT. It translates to CAISESLGSRRAGAPIQPQHF.

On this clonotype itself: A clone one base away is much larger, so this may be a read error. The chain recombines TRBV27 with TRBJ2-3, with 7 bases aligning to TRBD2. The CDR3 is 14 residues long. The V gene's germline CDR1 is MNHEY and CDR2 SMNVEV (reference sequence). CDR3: CASSFSGVTDAQYF. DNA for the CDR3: TGTGCCAGCAGTTTCAGCGGGGTTACAGATGCGCAGTATTTT.

The CDR3 protein is CSAREFRAHQPQHF. As DNA, the CDR3 is TGCAGTGCTAGAGAATTCCGAGCCCATCAGCCCCAGCATTTT. V and J are TRBV20-1 and TRBJ1-5; no definite D call. Trimming removed 0 bases from V and 5 bases from J, with 11 bases in between. The germline V gene has CDR1 DFQATT and CDR2 SNEGSKA (reference sequence). CDR3 length equals 14 residues.

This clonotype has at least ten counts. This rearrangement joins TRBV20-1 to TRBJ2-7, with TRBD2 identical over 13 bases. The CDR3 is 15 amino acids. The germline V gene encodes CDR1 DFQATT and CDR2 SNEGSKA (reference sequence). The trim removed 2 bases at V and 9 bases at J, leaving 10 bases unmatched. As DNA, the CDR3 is TGCAGTGCTAGAACCGGGACTAGCGGGGACGGAGTGCAGTACTTC. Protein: CSARTGTSGDGVQYF.

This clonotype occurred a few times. The DNA for the CDR3 is TGTGCCAGCAGTGAAGGGACAGAAGAGCAGTTCTTC. It translates to CASSEGTEEQFF. V is TRBV2 and J is TRBJ2-1, with a possible D match to TRBD1 (6 bases). The V gene's germline CDR1 is SNHLY and CDR2 FYNNEI. This CDR3 has 12 residues. The V gene lost 1 base and the J gene lost 10 bases, with 8 bases spanning the gap.

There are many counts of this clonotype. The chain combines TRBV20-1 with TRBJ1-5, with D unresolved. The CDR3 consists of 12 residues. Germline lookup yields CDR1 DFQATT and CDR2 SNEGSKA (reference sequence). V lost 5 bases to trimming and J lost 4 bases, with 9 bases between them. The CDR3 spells CSAADLNQPQHF. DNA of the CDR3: TGCAGTGCTGCCGACCTTAATCAGCCCCAGCATTTT.

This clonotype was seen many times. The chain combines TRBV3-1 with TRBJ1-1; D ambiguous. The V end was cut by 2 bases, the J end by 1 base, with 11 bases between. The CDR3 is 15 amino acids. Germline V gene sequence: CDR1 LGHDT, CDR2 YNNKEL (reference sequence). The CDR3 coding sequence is TGTGCCAGCAGCCAAATAATGAGCGGGAACACTGAAGCTTTCTTT. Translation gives CASSQIMSGNTEAFF.

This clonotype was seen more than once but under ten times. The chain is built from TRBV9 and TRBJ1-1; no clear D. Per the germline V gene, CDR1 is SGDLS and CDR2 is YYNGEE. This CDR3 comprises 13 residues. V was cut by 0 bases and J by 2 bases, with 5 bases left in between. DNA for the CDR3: TGTGCCAGCAGCGTAGCAGTTAACACTGAAGCTTTCTTT. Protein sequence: CASSVAVNTEAFF.